The following is a T cell receptor beta chain sequence with its context. No antigen is known for it. Base qualities are not recorded, but no much larger clone differs from it by a single base. This specimen belongs to a study of blood T cell repertoires in COVID-19 (dated by TCRdb to 2018 to 2021). Regarding the research as a whole: The collaborator samples originated in the United States, Italy and Spain and spanned the acute and convalescent phases of COVID-19. The repertoires were made available in a free public database intended to serve as a resource for research on the immune response to SARS-CoV-2. Sample metadata almost always included a de-identified subject ID, COVID-19 status, age in years and sex. HLA class I and class II types, where available, came from metadata supplied by the sample provider rather than from assay-based typing. Deeply sampled blood TCRbeta repertoires from subjects exposed to, actively infected with, or recovered from COVID-19 were included in the dataset. The material from the prospective study consisted of cDNA or gDNA derived from T cells, B-cell-depleted T cells, or PBMCs. The samples were drawn from the first 160 participants of the ongoing ImmuneRACE study and from roughly 1,300 subjects provided by 6 global collaborators. Points the paper makes about the study in general: How much clinical and demographic metadata was included differed by source and by participant, and the metadata was provided uncurated.

Participants in the prospective study were aged roughly 18 to 90 years, lived in 24 United States geographic areas, and enrolled through a virtual design. In the prospective study, cohorts were assigned on the basis of participant-reported clinical history obtained from a screening survey and a study questionnaire. Exposed participants were defined as having been in contact with someone with a PCR-confirmed or clinician-diagnosed COVID-19 case within 2 weeks of study entry. In the prospective study, whole blood, serum and a nasopharyngeal or oropharyngeal swab were collected from each participant by mobile phlebotomists. Participants in the prospective study had the option to provide additional blood draws and questionnaires over a 2-month period. Before DNA extraction, prospective study blood samples were shipped either frozen or at room temperature. Looking up the germline V gene yields CDR1 SQVTM and CDR2 ANQGSEA. Including the terminal cysteine and phenylalanine, the CDR3 comprises 12 residues. Of all the DNA, just the CDR3 is kept, 36 bases in frame from base 1. V loses 7 bases at its end and J loses 1 base; junction bases beyond the gene matches: 3.

TCRbeta CDR3 regions were amplified from genomic DNA using the immunoSEQ Assay, a bias-controlled multiplex PCR. Under the source paper's analysis protocol: Nucleated cell counts per sample were estimated from amplification of reference gene primers within the assay. Sequence reads were collapsed and filtered to measure the absolute abundance of every unique TCRbeta CDR3 rearrangement. For each sample, productive Simpson clonality was calculated by taking the square root of Simpson's diversity index across productive rearrangements. In its TCRdb copy, this immuneACCESS table keeps in-frame sequences only and misses some clones. Where compared with another copy, unresolved V genes explain less than half of these, and the others have no known cause. D and trimming come from the DNA, and the V and J calls and clone size come from that table. In all, the sample holds hundreds of thousands of clones, and roughly 80% of those were seen once. About 3.9% of the sample lies in the top ten.

Sequencing was done on a sample of PBMCs or T cells enriched from blood (not recorded which). The clonotype was recovered from a woman aged 40-49 years who had been exposed to COVID-19. The chain links TRBV29-1 with TRBJ1-1; TRBD1 lines up with 7 middle nucleotides. The sequenced DNA: TGCAGCGCCGGGACAGCGAACACTGAAGCTTTCTTT. This yields the protein CSAGTANTEAFF.